This T cell receptor (beta chain) was recorded in a study of blood T cell repertoires in COVID-19. Background on the study: Some COVID-19 samples were acute and others convalescent; all came from the United States, Italy and Spain. Sources were T cells, B-cell-depleted T cells, or PBMCs; the material itself was cDNA or gDNA.

The CDR3 is 15 residues long. CDR1 and CDR2 (germline): SNHLY, FYNNEI. The V gene end was trimmed by 4 bases and the J gene end by 6 bases; junction bases not matched to a gene: 11. Authors' methods: For nucleated cells, counts were estimated from reference gene primer amplification. Only in-frame clones appear in the TCRdb table, and some are missing; sequencing was by immunoSEQ multiplex PCR. The DNA gave D and trimming, while V, J and clone size come from that table. The data hold approximately 350,000 clones, with around nine tenths observed a single time. The genes are TRBV2 and TRBJ1-1; 7 nucleotides align to TRBD1. The sequenced sample consisted of peripheral blood. The clonotype originates from a woman in her sixties with COVID-19, enrolled during active disease. CDR3 in DNA: TGTGCCAGCAGTGCTACTCAATTCGGGACAGCTGAAGCTTTCTTT. Its protein is CASSATQFGTAEAFF. Based on the CDR3 plus reference TRBV2 and TRBJ1-1, the full variable domain is EPEVTQTPSHQVTQMGQEVILRCVPISNHLYFYWYRQILGQKVEFLVSFYNNEISEKSEIFDDQFSVERPDGSNFTLKIRSTKLEDSAMYFCASSATQFGTAEAFFGQGTRLTVV.